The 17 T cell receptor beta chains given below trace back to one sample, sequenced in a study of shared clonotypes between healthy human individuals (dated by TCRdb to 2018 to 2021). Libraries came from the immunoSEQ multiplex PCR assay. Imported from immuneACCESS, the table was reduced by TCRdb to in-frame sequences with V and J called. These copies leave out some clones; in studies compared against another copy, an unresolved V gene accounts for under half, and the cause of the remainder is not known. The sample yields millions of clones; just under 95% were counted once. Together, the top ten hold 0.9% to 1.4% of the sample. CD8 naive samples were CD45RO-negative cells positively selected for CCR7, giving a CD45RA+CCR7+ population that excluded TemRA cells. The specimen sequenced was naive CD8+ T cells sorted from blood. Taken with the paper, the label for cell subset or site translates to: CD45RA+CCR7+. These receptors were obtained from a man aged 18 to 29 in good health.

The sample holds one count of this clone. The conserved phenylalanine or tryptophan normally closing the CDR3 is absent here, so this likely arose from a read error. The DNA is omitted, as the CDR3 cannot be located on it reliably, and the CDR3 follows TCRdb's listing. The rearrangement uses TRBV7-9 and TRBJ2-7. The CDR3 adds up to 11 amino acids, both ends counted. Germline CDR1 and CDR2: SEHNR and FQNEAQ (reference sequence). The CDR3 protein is CASSLGPLFSE.

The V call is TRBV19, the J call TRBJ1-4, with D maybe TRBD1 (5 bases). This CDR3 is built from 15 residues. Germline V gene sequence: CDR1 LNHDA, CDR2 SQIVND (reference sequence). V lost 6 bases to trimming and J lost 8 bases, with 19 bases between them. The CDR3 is CASRYSDSRGEKLFF. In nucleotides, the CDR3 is TGTGCCAGTAGATATTCGGACTCACGGGGCGAAAAACTGTTTTTT. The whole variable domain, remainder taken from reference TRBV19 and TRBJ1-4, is DGGITQSPKYLFRKEGQNVTLSCEQNLNHDAMYWYRQDPGQGLRLIYYSQIVNDFQKGDIAEGYSVSREKKESFPLTVTSAQKNPTAFYLCASRYSDSRGEKLFFGSGTQLSVL.

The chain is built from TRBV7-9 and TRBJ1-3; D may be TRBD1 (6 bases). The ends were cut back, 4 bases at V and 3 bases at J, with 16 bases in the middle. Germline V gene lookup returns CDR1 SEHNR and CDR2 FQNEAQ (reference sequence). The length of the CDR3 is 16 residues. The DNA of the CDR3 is TGTGCCAGCAGCTCCTCGACAGGATTAAGTGGAAACACCATATATTTT. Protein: CASSSSTGLSGNTIYF.

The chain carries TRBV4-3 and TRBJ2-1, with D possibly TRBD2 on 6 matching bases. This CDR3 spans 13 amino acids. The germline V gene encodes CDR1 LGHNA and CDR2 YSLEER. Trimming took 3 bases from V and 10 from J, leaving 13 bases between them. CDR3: CASSHLEGLEQFF. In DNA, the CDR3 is TGCGCCAGCAGCCACCTAGAAGGACTAGAGCAGTTCTTC.

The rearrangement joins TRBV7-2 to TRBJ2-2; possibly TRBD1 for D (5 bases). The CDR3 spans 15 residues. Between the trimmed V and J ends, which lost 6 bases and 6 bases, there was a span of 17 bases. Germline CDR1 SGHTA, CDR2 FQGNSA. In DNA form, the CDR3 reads TGTGCCAGCAGGAAACAGGATTCGGACGCCGGGGAGCTGTTTTTT. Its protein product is CASRKQDSDAGELFF.

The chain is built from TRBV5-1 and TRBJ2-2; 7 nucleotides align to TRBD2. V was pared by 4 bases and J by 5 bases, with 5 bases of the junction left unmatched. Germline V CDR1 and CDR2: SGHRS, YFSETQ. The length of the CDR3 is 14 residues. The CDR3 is CASSPAGETGELFF. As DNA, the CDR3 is TGCGCCAGCAGCCCGGCGGGAGAGACCGGGGAGCTGTTTTTT.

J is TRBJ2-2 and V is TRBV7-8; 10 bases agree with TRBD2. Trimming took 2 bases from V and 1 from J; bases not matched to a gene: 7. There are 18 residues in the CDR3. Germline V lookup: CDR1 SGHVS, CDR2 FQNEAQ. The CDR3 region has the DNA TGTGCCAGCAGCTTACCATCTAGCGGGAGAAAGAACACCGGGGAGCTGTTTTTT. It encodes CASSLPSSGRKNTGELFF. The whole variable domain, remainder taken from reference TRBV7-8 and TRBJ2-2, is GAGVSQSPRYKVAKRGQDVALRCDPISGHVSLFWYQQALGQGPEFLTYFQNEAQLDKSGLPSDRFFAERPEGSVSTLKIQRTQQEDSAVYLCASSLPSSGRKNTGELFFGEGSRLTVL.

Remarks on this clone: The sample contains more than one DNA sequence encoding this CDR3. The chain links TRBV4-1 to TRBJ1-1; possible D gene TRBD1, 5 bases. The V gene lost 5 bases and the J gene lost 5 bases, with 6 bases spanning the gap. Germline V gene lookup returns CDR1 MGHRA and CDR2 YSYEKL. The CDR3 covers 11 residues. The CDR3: CASSRGTEAFF. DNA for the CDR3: TGCGCCAGCAGCAGGGGAACTGAAGCTTTCTTT.

The CDR3 is CAWSVHGAGEQYF. Here the CDR3 DNA reads TGTGCCTGGAGTGTACACGGGGCAGGCGAGCAGTACTTC. The J gene is TRBJ2-7, the V gene TRBV30; D possibly uses TRBD1 or TRBD2 (5 bases each). The CDR3 extends over 13 amino acids. Trimming took off 0 bases at V and 6 bases at J, with 12 bases between the two ends. Germline CDR1 is GTSNPN and CDR2 is SVGIG (reference sequence).

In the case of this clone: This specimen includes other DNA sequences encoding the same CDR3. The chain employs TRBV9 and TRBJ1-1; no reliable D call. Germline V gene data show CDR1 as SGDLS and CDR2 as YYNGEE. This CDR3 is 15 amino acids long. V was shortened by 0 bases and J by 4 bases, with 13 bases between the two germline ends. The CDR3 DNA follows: TGTGCCAGCAGCGTAGATCCGGGGTCGGGCACTGAAGCTTTCTTT. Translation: CASSVDPGSGTEAFF.

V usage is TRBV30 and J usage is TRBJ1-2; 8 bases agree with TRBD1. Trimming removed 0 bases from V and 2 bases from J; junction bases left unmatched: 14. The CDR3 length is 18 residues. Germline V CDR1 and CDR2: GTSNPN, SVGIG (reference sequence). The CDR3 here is CAWSVPGAGGDFNYGYTF. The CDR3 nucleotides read TGTGCCTGGAGTGTCCCTGGGGCAGGGGGCGATTTCAACTATGGCTACACCTTC. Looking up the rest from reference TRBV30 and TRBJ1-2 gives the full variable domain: SQTIHQWPATLVQPVGSPLSLECTVEGTSNPNLYWYRQAAGRGLQLLFYSVGIGQISSEVPQNLSASRPQDRQFILSSKKLLLSDSGFYLCAWSVPGAGGDFNYGYTFGSGTRLTVV.

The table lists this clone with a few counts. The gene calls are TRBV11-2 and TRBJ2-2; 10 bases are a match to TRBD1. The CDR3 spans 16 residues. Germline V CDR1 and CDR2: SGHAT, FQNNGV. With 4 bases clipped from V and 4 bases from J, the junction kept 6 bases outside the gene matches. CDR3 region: CASSSTRDRGTGELFF. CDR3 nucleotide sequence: TGTGCCAGCAGCTCGACCCGGGACAGGGGCACCGGGGAGCTGTTTTTT.

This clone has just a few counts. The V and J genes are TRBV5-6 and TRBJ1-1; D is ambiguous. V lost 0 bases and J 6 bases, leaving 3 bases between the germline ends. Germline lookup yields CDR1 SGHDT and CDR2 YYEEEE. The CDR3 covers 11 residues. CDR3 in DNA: TGTGCCAGCAGCTTGGCCTCTGAAGCTTTCTTT. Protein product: CASSLASEAFF.

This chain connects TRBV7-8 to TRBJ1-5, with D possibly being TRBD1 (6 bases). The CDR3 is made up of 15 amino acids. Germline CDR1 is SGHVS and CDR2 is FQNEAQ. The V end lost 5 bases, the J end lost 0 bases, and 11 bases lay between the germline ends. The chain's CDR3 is CASSRQVDSNQPQHF. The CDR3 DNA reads TGTGCCAGCAGCCGACAGGTTGATAGCAATCAGCCCCAGCATTTT.

The CDR3 bases are TGTGCCAGCAGTGGCCCAGGACAGGGTAATGACGAGCAGTACTTC. This translates into CASSGPGQGNDEQYF. This sequence joins TRBV6-1 and TRBJ2-7; 8 bases match TRBD1. Germline CDR1 is MNHNS and CDR2 is SASEGT. V shed 4 bases and J 5 bases; nucleotides not matched to a gene: 10. The CDR3 is 15 amino acids.

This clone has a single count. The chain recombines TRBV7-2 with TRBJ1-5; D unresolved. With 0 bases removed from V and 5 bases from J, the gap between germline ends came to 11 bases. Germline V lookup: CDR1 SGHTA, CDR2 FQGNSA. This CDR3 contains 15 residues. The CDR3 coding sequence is TGTGCCAGCAGCTTAGCTTTGGAGGGTGATCAGCCCCAGCATTTT. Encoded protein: CASSLALEGDQPQHF.

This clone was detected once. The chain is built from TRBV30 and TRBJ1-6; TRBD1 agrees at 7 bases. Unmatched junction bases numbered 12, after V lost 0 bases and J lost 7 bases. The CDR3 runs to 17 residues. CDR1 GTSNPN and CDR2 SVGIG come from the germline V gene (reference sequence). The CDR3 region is CAWSVGGQLLLNSPLHF. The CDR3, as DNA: TGTGCCTGGAGTGTAGGGGGACAGCTCCTTTTGAATTCACCCCTCCACTTT.